The entry that follows covers one T cell receptor (beta chain) sequence. Its antigen target is currently unknown. There are no base qualities to consult, and no much larger clone falls within one base. The sample originates from a study of tumor T cells in aggressive B-cell lymphoma (dated by TCRdb to 2016 to 2017). Library creation used the immunoSEQ multiplex PCR assay. Sourced from immuneACCESS, this table was stored by TCRdb with only in-frame sequences that have V and J called. A share of the clones is absent; for the studies checked, an unresolved V gene accounts for under half, and the remainder has no known explanation. This sample lists about 3,200 clones; almost 95% were detected once. The ten most abundant clones make up 7% to 8.5% of the sample. The CDR3 has 18 amino acids, counting the end cysteine and phenylalanine. CDR3 DNA only is kept here, 54 bases in frame from base 1. The germline V gene (reference sequence) sets CDR1 to LNHNV and CDR2 to YYDKDF. At the junction V is shortened by 5 bases and J by 0 bases; bases outside the gene matches: 10.

The receptor's source is an adult with diffuse large B cell lymphoma. Material for sequencing was tumor tissue. The chain links TRBV15 with TRBJ2-6, with 7 middle bases fitting TRBD1. The encoded CDR3 is CATSGPRQGFSGANVLTF. At the DNA level, the sequence is TGTGCCACCAGCGGACCAAGACAGGGATTCTCTGGGGCCAACGTCCTGACTTTC. The full variable domain, with segments outside the CDR3 supplied by the reference TRBV15 and TRBJ2-6 proteins, appears as DAMVIQNPRYQVTQFGKPVTLSCSQTLNHNVMYWYQQKSSQAPKLLFHYYDKDFNNEADTPDNFQSRRPNTSFCFLDIRSPGLGDTAMYLCATSGPRQGFSGANVLTFGAGSRLTVL.